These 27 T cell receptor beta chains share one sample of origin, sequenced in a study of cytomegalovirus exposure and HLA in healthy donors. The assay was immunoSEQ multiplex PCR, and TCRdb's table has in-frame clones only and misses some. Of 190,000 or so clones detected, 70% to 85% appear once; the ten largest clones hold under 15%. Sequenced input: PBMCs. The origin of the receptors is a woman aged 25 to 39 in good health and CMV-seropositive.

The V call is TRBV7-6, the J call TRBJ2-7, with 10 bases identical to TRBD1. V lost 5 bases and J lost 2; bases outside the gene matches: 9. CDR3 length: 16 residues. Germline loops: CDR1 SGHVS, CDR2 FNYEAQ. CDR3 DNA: TGTGCCAGCAGCCCCCAGACAGGGGGCCTTACCTACGAGCAGTACTTC. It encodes CASSPQTGGLTYEQYF.

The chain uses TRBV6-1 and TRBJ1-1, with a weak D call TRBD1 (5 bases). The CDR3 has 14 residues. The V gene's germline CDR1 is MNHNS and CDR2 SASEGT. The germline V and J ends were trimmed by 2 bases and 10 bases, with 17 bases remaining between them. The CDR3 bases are TGTGCCAGCAGTGAATTTAGGGGTGGGGTAGGAGCTTTCTTT. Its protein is CASSEFRGGVGAFF.

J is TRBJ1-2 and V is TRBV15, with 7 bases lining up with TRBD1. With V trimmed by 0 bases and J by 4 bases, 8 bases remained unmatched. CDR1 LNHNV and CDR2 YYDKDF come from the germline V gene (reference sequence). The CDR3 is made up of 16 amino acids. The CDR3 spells CATSRDYRGDIYGYTF. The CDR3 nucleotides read TGTGCCACCAGCAGAGATTACAGGGGCGATATCTATGGCTACACCTTC.

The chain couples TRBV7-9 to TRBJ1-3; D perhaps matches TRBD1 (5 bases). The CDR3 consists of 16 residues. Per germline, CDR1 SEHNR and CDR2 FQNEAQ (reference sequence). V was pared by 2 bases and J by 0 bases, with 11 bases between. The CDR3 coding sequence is TGTGCCAGCAGCTTACGACAGTTAAGCTCTGGAAACACCATATATTTT. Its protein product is CASSLRQLSSGNTIYF.

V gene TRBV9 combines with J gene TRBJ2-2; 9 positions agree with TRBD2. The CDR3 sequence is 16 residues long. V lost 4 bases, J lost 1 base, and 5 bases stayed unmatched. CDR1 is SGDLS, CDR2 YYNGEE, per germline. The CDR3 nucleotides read TGTGCCAGCAGCCCAAGACTAGCGGAGAACACCGGGGAGCTGTTTTTT. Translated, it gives CASSPRLAENTGELFF.

The CDR3 sequence is CASSQGAGKGEQFF. The CDR3 nucleotides read TGCGCCAGCAGCCAAGGCGCAGGGAAGGGTGAGCAGTTCTTC. This chain uses TRBV4-1 with TRBJ2-1; TRBD1 is a possible D gene (5 bases). This CDR3 is built from 14 residues. V was clipped by 1 base and J by 9 bases, with 13 bases between them. Germline V gives CDR1 MGHRA, CDR2 YSYEKL.

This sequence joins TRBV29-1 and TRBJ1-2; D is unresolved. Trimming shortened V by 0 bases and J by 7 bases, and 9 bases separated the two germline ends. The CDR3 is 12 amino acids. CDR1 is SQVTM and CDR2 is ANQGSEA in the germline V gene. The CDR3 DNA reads TGCAGCGTTGAAGATAGTGTGTCTGGCTACACCTTC. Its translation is CSVEDSVSGYTF.

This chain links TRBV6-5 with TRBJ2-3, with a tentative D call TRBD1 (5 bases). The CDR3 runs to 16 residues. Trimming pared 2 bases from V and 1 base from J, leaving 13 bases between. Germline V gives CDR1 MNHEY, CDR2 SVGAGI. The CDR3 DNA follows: TGTGCCAGCAGTTACACGTGGCAGGGCGGCACAGATACGCAGTATTTT. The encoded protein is CASSYTWQGGTDTQYF.

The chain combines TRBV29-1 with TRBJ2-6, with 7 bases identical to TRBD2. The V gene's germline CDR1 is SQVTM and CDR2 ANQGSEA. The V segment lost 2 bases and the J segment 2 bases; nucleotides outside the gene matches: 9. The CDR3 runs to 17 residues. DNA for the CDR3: TGCAGCGTTGAATTGTTTATTGGGGGGGCTGGGGCCAACGTCCTGACTTTC. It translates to CSVELFIGGAGANVLTF.

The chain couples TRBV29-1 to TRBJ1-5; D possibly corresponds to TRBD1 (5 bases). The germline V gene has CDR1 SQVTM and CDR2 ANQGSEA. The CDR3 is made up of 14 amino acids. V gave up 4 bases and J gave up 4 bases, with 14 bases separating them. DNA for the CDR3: TGCAGCGTTGGTTGGGGAGGGGTAAATCAGCCCCAGCATTTT. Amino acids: CSVGWGGVNQPQHF. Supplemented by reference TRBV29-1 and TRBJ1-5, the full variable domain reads SAVISQKPSRDICQRGTSLTIQCQVDSQVTMMFWYRQQPGQSLTLIATANQGSEATYESGFVIDKFPISRPNLTFSTLTVSNMSPEDSSIYLCSVGWGGVNQPQHFGDGTRLSIL.

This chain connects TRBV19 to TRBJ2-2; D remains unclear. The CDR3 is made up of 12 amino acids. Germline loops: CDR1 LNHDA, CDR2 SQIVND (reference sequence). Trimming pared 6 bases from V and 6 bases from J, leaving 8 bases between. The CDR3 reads CASSRQSGELFF. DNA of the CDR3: TGTGCCAGTAGCCGTCAGTCCGGGGAGCTGTTTTTT.

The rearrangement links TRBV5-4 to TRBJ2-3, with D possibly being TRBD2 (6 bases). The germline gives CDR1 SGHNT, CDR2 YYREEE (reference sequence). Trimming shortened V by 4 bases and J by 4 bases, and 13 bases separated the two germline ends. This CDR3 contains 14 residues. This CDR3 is CASSPPAGPDTQYF. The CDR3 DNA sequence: TGTGCCAGCAGCCCGCCGGCGGGACCAGATACGCAGTATTTT.

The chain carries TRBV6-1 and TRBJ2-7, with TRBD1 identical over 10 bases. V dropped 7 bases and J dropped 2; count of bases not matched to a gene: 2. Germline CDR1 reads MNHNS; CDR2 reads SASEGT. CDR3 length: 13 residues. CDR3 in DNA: TGTGCCAGCAAAGGGACAGGGGCCTACGAGCAGTACTTC. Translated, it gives CASKGTGAYEQYF.

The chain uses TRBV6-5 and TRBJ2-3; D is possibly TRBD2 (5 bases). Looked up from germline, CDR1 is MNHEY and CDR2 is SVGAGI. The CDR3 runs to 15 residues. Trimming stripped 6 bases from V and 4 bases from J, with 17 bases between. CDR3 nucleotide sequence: TGTGCCAGCAGCCTTGAGGGATTTGGGGCAGATACGCAGTATTTT. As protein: CASSLEGFGADTQYF.

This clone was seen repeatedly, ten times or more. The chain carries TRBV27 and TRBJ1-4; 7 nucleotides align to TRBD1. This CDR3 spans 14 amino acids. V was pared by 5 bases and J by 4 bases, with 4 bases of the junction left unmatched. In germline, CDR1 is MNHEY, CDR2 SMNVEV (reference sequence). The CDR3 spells CASSPGDSNEKLFF. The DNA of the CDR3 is TGTGCCAGCAGTCCTGGGGACAGTAATGAAAAACTGTTTTTT.

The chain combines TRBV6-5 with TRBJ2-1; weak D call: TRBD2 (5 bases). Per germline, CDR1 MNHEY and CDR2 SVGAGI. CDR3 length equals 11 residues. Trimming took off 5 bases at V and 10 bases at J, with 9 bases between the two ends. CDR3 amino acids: CASSREGEQFF. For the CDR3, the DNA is TGTGCCAGCAGTCGCGAGGGCGAGCAGTTCTTC.

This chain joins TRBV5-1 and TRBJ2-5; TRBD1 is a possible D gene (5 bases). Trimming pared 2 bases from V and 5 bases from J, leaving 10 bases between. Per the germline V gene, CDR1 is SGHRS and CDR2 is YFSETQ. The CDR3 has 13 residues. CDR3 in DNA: TGCGCCAGCAGCTTCCAGGGCCAGGAGACCCAGTACTTC. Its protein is CASSFQGQETQYF.

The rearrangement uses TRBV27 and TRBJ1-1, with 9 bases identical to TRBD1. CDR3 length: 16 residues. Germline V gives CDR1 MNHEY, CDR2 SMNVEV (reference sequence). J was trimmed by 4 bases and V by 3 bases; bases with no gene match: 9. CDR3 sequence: CASSFSLTGGFTEAFF. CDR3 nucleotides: TGTGCCAGCAGTTTTTCCCTGACAGGGGGGTTCACTGAAGCTTTCTTT.

The CDR3, as DNA: TGTGCCAGCAGTCGCTTTTGGGGGGAGAATGGCGATGAGCAGTTCTTC. Its translation is CASSRFWGENGDEQFF. The chain carries TRBV25-1 and TRBJ2-1, with D perhaps matching TRBD2 (6 bases). There are 16 residues in the CDR3. Germline loops: CDR1 MGHDK, CDR2 SYGVNS. Trimming took off 5 bases at V and 8 bases at J, with 22 bases between the two ends.

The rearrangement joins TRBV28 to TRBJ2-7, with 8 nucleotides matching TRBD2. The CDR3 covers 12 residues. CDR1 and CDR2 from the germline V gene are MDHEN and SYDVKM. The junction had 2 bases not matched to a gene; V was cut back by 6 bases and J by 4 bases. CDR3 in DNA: TGTGCCAGCAGCCGGGAGGGGTACGAGCAGTACTTC. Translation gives CASSREGYEQYF.

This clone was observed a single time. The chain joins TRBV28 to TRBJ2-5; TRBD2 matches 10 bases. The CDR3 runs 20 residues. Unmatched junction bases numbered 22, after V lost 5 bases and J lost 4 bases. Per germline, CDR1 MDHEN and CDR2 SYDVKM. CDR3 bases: TGTGCCAGCAGTCCCCCCGAGAGAAGCGGGAGGGCCCTGGGGCGAGAGACCCAGTACTTC. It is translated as CASSPPERSGRALGRETQYF.

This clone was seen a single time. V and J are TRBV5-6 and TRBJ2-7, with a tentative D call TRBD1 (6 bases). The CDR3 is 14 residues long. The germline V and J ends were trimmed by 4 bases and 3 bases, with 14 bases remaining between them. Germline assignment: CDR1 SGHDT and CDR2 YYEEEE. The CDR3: CASSTTGNDYEQYF. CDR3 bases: TGTGCCAGCAGCACTACAGGGAATGACTACGAGCAGTACTTC. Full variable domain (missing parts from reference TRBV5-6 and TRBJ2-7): DAGVTQSPTHLIKTRGQQVTLRCSPKSGHDTVSWYQQALGQGPQFIFQYYEEEERQRGNFPDRFSGHQFPNYSSELNVNALLLGDSALYLCASSTTGNDYEQYFGPGTRLTVT.

This CDR3 is CASSKGQDEQYF. The CDR3 DNA reads as TGCGCCAGCAGCAAAGGACAGGACGAGCAGTACTTC. The V gene is TRBV5-1, the J gene TRBJ2-7; 7 nucleotides match TRBD1. The germline gives CDR1 SGHRS, CDR2 YFSETQ. CDR3 length: 12 residues. V shed 4 bases, J shed 5 bases, and the junction held 3 bases outside the gene matches. Full variable domain (outside the CDR3, taken from reference TRBV5-1 and TRBJ2-7): KAGVTQTPRYLIKTRGQQVTLSCSPISGHRSVSWYQQTPGQGLQFLFEYFSETQRNKGNFPGRFSGRQFSNSRSEMNVSTLELGDSALYLCASSKGQDEQYFGPGTRLTVT.

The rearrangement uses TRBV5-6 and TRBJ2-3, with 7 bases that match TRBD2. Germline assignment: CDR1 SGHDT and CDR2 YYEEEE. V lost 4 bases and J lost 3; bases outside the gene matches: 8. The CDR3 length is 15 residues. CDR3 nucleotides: TGTGCCAGCAGCACCTGGGCGGGAGTAACAGATACGCAGTATTTT. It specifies CASSTWAGVTDTQYF. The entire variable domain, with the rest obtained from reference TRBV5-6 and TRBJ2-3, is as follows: DAGVTQSPTHLIKTRGQQVTLRCSPKSGHDTVSWYQQALGQGPQFIFQYYEEEERQRGNFPDRFSGHQFPNYSSELNVNALLLGDSALYLCASSTWAGVTDTQYFGPGTRLTVL.

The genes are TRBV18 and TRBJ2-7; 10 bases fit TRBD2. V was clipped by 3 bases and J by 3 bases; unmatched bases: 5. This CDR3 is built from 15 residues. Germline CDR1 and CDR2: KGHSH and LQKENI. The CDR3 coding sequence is TGTGCCAGCTCACCTACAGCGGGAGGGGACTACGAGCAGTACTTC. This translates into CASSPTAGGDYEQYF.

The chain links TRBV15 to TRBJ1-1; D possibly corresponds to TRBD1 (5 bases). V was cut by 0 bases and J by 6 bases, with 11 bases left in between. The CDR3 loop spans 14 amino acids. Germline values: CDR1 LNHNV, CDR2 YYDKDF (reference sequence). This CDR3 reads CATSRDRASSEAFF. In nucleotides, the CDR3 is TGTGCCACCAGCAGAGACAGGGCATCCTCTGAAGCTTTCTTT.

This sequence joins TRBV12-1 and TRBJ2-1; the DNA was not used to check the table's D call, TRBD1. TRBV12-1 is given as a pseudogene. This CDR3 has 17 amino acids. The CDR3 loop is CASSQKWPSRSYNEQFF. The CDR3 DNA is TGTGCCAGCAGCCAAAAGTGGCCGTCCCGCTCCTACAATGAGCAGTTCTTC.